Listed below are T cell receptor beta chains from one sample, sequenced in a study of tumour-infiltrating T cells in Burkitt lymphoma. Assay: immunoSEQ multiplex PCR; the TCRdb copy retains only in-frame clones and omits some. The sample has about 46,000 clones; approximately 31% are singletons. Sequenced material: tumor tissue. These receptors originate from a human donor with Burkitt lymphoma. Each CDR3 is given with its conserved first and last residue. A D gene is named only where the DNA matches it firmly. Clone size is shown for a subset of rows, as once, few, many or a class of expanded clone.

V gene: TRBV19
J gene: TRBJ1-4
D gene: TRBD1
clone size: .
CDR3 protein: CASRYRDRRNEKLFF
CDR3 DNA: TGTGCCAGTAGATACCGGGACAGGAGAAATGAAAAACTGTTTTTT

V gene: TRBV10-3
J gene: TRBJ1-4
D gene: .
clone size: few
CDR3 protein: CAISPFGQRNEKLFF
CDR3 DNA: TGTGCCATCAGCCCCTTCGGACAGCGTAATGAAAAACTGTTTTTT

V gene: TRBV27
J gene: TRBJ2-3
D gene: .
clone size: .
CDR3 protein: CASSLTPLWVTQYF
CDR3 DNA: TGTGCCAGCAGTTTAACCCCCCTGTGGGTCACGCAGTATTTT

V gene: TRBV6-5
J gene: TRBJ1-4
D gene: .
clone size: few
CDR3 protein: CASQQEINEKLFF
CDR3 DNA: TGTGCCAGCCAACAGGAGATTAATGAAAAACTGTTTTTT

V gene: TRBV25-1
J gene: TRBJ2-4
D gene: .
clone size: .
CDR3 protein: CASRGGATIGNIQYF
CDR3 DNA: TGTGCCAGCAGGGGCGGGGCCACTATTGGTAACATTCAGTACTTC

V gene: TRBV5-4
J gene: TRBJ2-3
D gene: TRBD2
clone size: .
CDR3 protein: CASSFLAGTHTDTQYF
CDR3 DNA: TGTGCCAGCAGCTTTTTAGCGGGGACACACACAGATACGCAGTATTTT

V gene: TRBV7-2
J gene: TRBJ1-1
D gene: .
clone size: few
CDR3 protein: CASSFVTEAFF
CDR3 DNA: TGTGCCAGCAGCTTTGTGACTGAAGCTTTCTTT

V gene: TRBV7-9
J gene: TRBJ2-2
D gene: .
clone size: few
CDR3 protein: CASRGGANTGELFF
CDR3 DNA: TGTGCCAGCAGGGGGGGGGCCAACACCGGGGAGCTGTTTTTT

V gene: TRBV5-1
J gene: TRBJ1-1
D gene: .
clone size: .
CDR3 protein: CASSLSPRHEAFF
CDR3 DNA: TGCGCCAGCAGCCTAAGTCCCAGGCATGAAGCTTTCTTT

V gene: TRBV29-1
J gene: TRBJ1-2
D gene: .
clone size: few
CDR3 protein: CSVEDQQGLYGYTF
CDR3 DNA: TGCAGCGTTGAAGATCAACAGGGCCTCTATGGCTACACCTTC

V gene: TRBV7-8
J gene: TRBJ1-5
D gene: .
clone size: .
CDR3 protein: CASSLSAGDHQPQHF
CDR3 DNA: TGTGCCAGCAGCTTATCGGCGGGGGACCATCAGCCCCAGCATTTT

V gene: TRBV5-6
J gene: TRBJ2-5
D gene: .
clone size: .
CDR3 protein: CASSLRGGAGETQYF
CDR3 DNA: TGTGCCAGCAGCTTGAGAGGGGGGGCCGGCGAGACCCAGTACTTC

V gene: TRBV18
J gene: TRBJ1-2
D gene: .
clone size: .
CDR3 protein: CASSPAEYDGYTF
CDR3 DNA: TGTGCCAGCTCACCCGCGGAGTATGATGGCTACACCTTC

V gene: TRBV9
J gene: TRBJ1-2
D gene: .
clone size: few
CDR3 protein: CASSPFRSDGYTF
CDR3 DNA: TGTGCCAGCAGCCCCTTTCGTTCGGATGGCTACACCTTC

V gene: TRBV7-9
J gene: TRBJ2-7
D gene: .
clone size: few
CDR3 protein: CASSATYEQYF
CDR3 DNA: TGTGCCAGCAGCGCTACCTACGAGCAGTACTTC

V gene: TRBV5-8
J gene: TRBJ1-4
D gene: .
clone size: once
CDR3 protein: CASSWVRGDEKLFF
CDR3 DNA: TGTGCCAGCAGCTGGGTGCGGGGCGACGAAAAACTGTTTTTT

V gene: TRBV6-5
J gene: TRBJ1-3
D gene: .
clone size: few
CDR3 protein: CASSYRTDSGNTIYF
CDR3 DNA: TGTGCCAGCAGTTACCGCACGGATTCTGGAAACACCATATATTTT

V gene: TRBV5-5
J gene: TRBJ2-7
D gene: .
clone size: .
CDR3 protein: CASSLAPTGRYEQYF
CDR3 DNA: TGTGCCAGCAGCTTGGCCCCCACAGGGAGATACGAGCAGTACTTC

V gene: TRBV19
J gene: TRBJ2-7
D gene: .
clone size: .
CDR3 protein: CASSIRLSGHAYEQYF
CDR3 DNA: TGTGCCAGTAGTATACGTTTGAGTGGACACGCCTACGAGCAGTACTTC

V gene: TRBV4-1
J gene: TRBJ1-6
D gene: .
clone size: few
CDR3 protein: CASSQPTVDSPLHF
CDR3 DNA: TGCGCCAGCAGCCAACCCACGGTTGATTCACCCCTCCACTTT

V gene: TRBV7-8
J gene: TRBJ2-3
D gene: TRBD2
clone size: .
CDR3 protein: CASSLGSRGGQGTQYF
CDR3 DNA: TGTGCCAGCAGCTTAGGGAGCCGGGGGGGCCAAGGTACGCAGTATTTT

V gene: TRBV29-1
J gene: TRBJ2-3
D gene: .
clone size: .
CDR3 protein: CSVGRQVGTDTQYF
CDR3 DNA: TGCAGCGTTGGTAGGCAGGTCGGCACAGATACGCAGTATTTT

V gene: TRBV5-6
J gene: TRBJ1-2
D gene: .
clone size: few
CDR3 protein: CASSFDSGYTF
CDR3 DNA: TGTGCCAGCAGCTTCGATAGTGGCTACACCTTC

V gene: TRBV2
J gene: TRBJ2-5
D gene: TRBD2
clone size: few
CDR3 protein: CASTKGLAGANQETQYF
CDR3 DNA: TGTGCCAGCACTAAGGGACTAGCGGGGGCCAACCAAGAGACCCAGTACTTC

V gene: TRBV14
J gene: TRBJ1-6
D gene: TRBD1
clone size: few
CDR3 protein: CASSQDWGRGVNSPLHF
CDR3 DNA: TGTGCCAGCAGCCAAGATTGGGGCAGGGGGGTTAATTCACCCCTCCACTTT

V gene: TRBV5-4
J gene: TRBJ2-2
D gene: .
clone size: .
CDR3 protein: CASTLAGQGLVGELFF
CDR3 DNA: TGTGCCAGCACCTTAGCCGGGCAGGGATTAGTCGGGGAGCTGTTTTTT

V gene: TRBV5-1
J gene: TRBJ2-3
D gene: .
clone size: .
CDR3 protein: CASSSPDSTDTQYF
CDR3 DNA: TGCGCCAGCAGCTCCCCGGACAGTACAGATACGCAGTATTTT

V gene: TRBV2
J gene: TRBJ2-2
D gene: .
clone size: .
CDR3 protein: CASSEVVTGELFF
CDR3 DNA: TGTGCCAGCAGTGAGGTGGTCACCGGGGAGCTGTTTTTT

V gene: TRBV29-1
J gene: TRBJ1-1
D gene: .
clone size: few
CDR3 protein: CSVVGQFSGTEAFF
CDR3 DNA: TGCAGCGTTGTCGGACAGTTTTCGGGCACTGAAGCTTTCTTT

V gene: TRBV6-5
J gene: TRBJ2-4
D gene: TRBD1
clone size: few
CDR3 protein: CASSGTGNIQYF
CDR3 DNA: TGTGCCAGTTCCGGGACAGGGAACATTCAGTACTTC

V gene: TRBV15
J gene: TRBJ2-3
D gene: TRBD2
clone size: .
CDR3 protein: CATSRGRLAGSTDTQYF
CDR3 DNA: TGTGCCACCAGCAGAGGCCGACTAGCGGGGAGCACAGATACGCAGTATTTT

V gene: TRBV10-3
J gene: TRBJ2-7
D gene: .
clone size: few
CDR3 protein: CAIAEGNEQYF
CDR3 DNA: TGTGCCATCGCTGAGGGAAACGAGCAGTACTTC

V gene: TRBV4-3
J gene: TRBJ1-4
D gene: .
clone size: few
CDR3 protein: CASSKTEGMNEKLFF
CDR3 DNA: TGCGCCAGCAGCAAGACTGAGGGGATGAATGAAAAACTGTTTTTT

V gene: TRBV5-6
J gene: TRBJ2-7
D gene: .
clone size: few
CDR3 protein: CASSRPDLDEQYF
CDR3 DNA: TGTGCCAGCAGCAGACCAGACCTTGACGAGCAGTACTTC

V gene: TRBV12-5
J gene: TRBJ1-2
D gene: .
clone size: few
CDR3 protein: CASGLDSGEYYGYTF
CDR3 DNA: TGTGCTAGTGGTTTGGACTCCGGGGAGTACTATGGCTACACCTTC

V gene: TRBV18
J gene: TRBJ2-7
D gene: TRBD2
clone size: .
CDR3 protein: CASSPPRGDSSYEQYF
CDR3 DNA: TGTGCCAGCTCACCACCGCGGGGGGATTCCTCCTACGAGCAGTACTTC

V gene: TRBV7-9
J gene: TRBJ1-1
D gene: .
clone size: few
CDR3 protein: CASSPNRLEAFF
CDR3 DNA: TGTGCCAGCAGCCCCAACAGGCTTGAAGCTTTCTTT

V gene: TRBV9
J gene: TRBJ2-3
D gene: .
clone size: .
CDR3 protein: CASSPPTDTQYF
CDR3 DNA: TGTGCCAGCAGCCCCCCCACAGATACGCAGTATTTT

V gene: TRBV29-1
J gene: TRBJ2-5
D gene: TRBD2
clone size: few
CDR3 protein: CSVEWGGFKTQYF
CDR3 DNA: TGCAGCGTTGAATGGGGGGGTTTTAAGACCCAGTACTTC

V gene: TRBV25-1
J gene: TRBJ1-5
D gene: .
clone size: .
CDR3 protein: CASSVGNQPQHF
CDR3 DNA: TGTGCCAGCAGTGTTGGAAATCAGCCCCAGCATTTT

V gene: TRBV7-9
J gene: TRBJ2-7
D gene: .
clone size: .
CDR3 protein: CASSLRDASYEQYF
CDR3 DNA: TGTGCCAGCAGCTTGAGGGACGCATCCTACGAGCAGTACTTC

V gene: TRBV5-1
J gene: TRBJ1-3
D gene: .
clone size: .
CDR3 protein: CASSLGAGRNTIYF
CDR3 DNA: TGCGCCAGCAGCTTGGGGGCAGGGAGAAACACCATATATTTT

V gene: TRBV14
J gene: TRBJ2-5
D gene: .
clone size: .
CDR3 protein: CASSQVGRGVWTKETQYF
CDR3 DNA: TGTGCCAGCAGCCAAGTAGGGCGAGGGGTATGGACCAAAGAGACCCAGTACTTC

V gene: TRBV10-3
J gene: TRBJ2-2
D gene: TRBD1
clone size: few
CDR3 protein: CAIRDRDGGELFF
CDR3 DNA: TGTGCCATCAGGGACAGGGATGGCGGGGAGCTGTTTTTT

V gene: TRBV7-9
J gene: TRBJ1-2
D gene: .
clone size: .
CDR3 protein: CASSADQGGYTF
CDR3 DNA: TGTGCCAGCAGCGCAGATCAAGGGGGCTACACCTTC

V gene: TRBV5-1
J gene: TRBJ2-2
D gene: .
clone size: .
CDR3 protein: CASSLGPTGELFF
CDR3 DNA: TGCGCCAGCAGCTTGGGCCCCACCGGGGAGCTGTTTTTT

V gene: TRBV4-3
J gene: TRBJ1-1
D gene: .
clone size: few
CDR3 protein: CASSQRIGGGTEAFF
CDR3 DNA: TGCGCCAGCAGCCAGAGAATAGGGGGGGGGACTGAAGCTTTCTTT

V gene: TRBV4-2
J gene: TRBJ1-3
D gene: .
clone size: few
CDR3 protein: CASSQGSGAGNTIYF
CDR3 DNA: TGTGCCAGCAGCCAAGGATCCGGAGCTGGAAACACCATATATTTT

V gene: TRBV28
J gene: TRBJ2-5
D gene: .
clone size: many
CDR3 protein: CASGGAGGRETQYF
CDR3 DNA: TGTGCCAGCGGGGGCGCAGGCGGCCGGGAGACCCAGTACTTC

V gene: TRBV29-1
J gene: TRBJ2-7
D gene: .
clone size: .
CDR3 protein: CSVGNSYEQYF
CDR3 DNA: TGCAGCGTTGGAAACTCCTACGAGCAGTACTTC

V gene: TRBV5-4
J gene: TRBJ2-3
D gene: TRBD2
clone size: few
CDR3 protein: CATQGLAGVTDTQYF
CDR3 DNA: TGTGCCACCCAGGGCCTGGCGGGGGTTACAGATACGCAGTATTTT

V gene: TRBV7-2
J gene: TRBJ2-7
D gene: .
clone size: few
CDR3 protein: CASSLATGSEQYF
CDR3 DNA: TGTGCCAGCAGCTTAGCGACTGGTAGTGAGCAGTACTTC

V gene: TRBV19
J gene: TRBJ2-1
D gene: .
clone size: few
CDR3 protein: CASSSQLYNEQFF
CDR3 DNA: TGTGCCAGTAGTAGTCAACTTTACAATGAGCAGTTCTTC

V gene: TRBV14
J gene: TRBJ1-2
D gene: .
clone size: few
CDR3 protein: CASSQSHYYGYTF
CDR3 DNA: TGTGCCAGCAGCCAAAGCCACTACTATGGCTACACCTTC

V gene: TRBV5-1
J gene: TRBJ2-3
D gene: .
clone size: .
CDR3 protein: CASSFQEPTDTQYF
CDR3 DNA: TGCGCCAGCAGCTTTCAGGAACCCACAGATACGCAGTATTTT

V gene: TRBV5-6
J gene: TRBJ2-7
D gene: .
clone size: few
CDR3 protein: CASSEDTGLHEQYF
CDR3 DNA: TGTGCCAGCAGCGAGGACACGGGGTTGCACGAGCAGTACTTC

V gene: TRBV21-1
J gene: TRBJ1-4
D gene: .
clone size: few
CDR3 protein: CASSRRRGCEKLFF
CDR3 DNA: TGTGCCAGCAGCCGCCGGAGGGGTTGTGAAAAACTGTTTTTT

V gene: TRBV30
J gene: TRBJ1-6
D gene: .
clone size: few
CDR3 protein: CAWRGPQVSPLHF
CDR3 DNA: TGTGCCTGGAGGGGACCCCAGGTGTCACCCCTCCACTTT

V gene: TRBV6-5
J gene: TRBJ2-5
D gene: .
clone size: few
CDR3 protein: CATGTLRGTQYF
CDR3 DNA: TGTGCGACCGGGACTCTCCGAGGGACCCAGTACTTC

V gene: TRBV9
J gene: TRBJ1-2
D gene: .
clone size: few
CDR3 protein: CASSVVWDGYGYTF
CDR3 DNA: TGTGCCAGCAGCGTAGTCTGGGACGGCTATGGCTACACCTTC